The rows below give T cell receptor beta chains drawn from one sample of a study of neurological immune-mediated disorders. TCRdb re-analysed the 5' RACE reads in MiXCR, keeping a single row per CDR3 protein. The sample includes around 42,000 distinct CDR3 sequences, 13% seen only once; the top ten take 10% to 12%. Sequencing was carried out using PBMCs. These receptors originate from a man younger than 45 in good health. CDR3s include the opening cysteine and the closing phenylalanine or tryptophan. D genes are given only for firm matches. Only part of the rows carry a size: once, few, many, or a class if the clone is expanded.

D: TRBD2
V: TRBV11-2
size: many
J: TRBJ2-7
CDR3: CASSPKIAGGSHEQYF
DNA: TGTGCCAGCAGCCCGAAAATAGCGGGAGGGTCCCACGAGCAGTACTTC

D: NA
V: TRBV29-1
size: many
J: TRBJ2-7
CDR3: CSARDWKGYEQYF
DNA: TGCAGCGCCAGGGACTGGAAGGGCTACGAGCAGTACTTC

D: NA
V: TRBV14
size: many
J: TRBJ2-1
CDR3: CASSRPGWFNEQFF
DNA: TGTGCCAGCAGCCGGCCAGGGTGGTTCAATGAGCAGTTCTTC

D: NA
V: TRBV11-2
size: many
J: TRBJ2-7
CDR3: CASSFVLGSYEQYF
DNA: TGTGCCAGCAGCTTTGTTCTGGGGAGCTACGAGCAGTACTTC

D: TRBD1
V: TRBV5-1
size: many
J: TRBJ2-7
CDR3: CASSGGQGTYEQYF
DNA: TGCGCCAGCAGCGGCGGACAGGGAACCTACGAGCAGTACTTC

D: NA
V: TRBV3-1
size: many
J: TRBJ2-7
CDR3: CASSPAGPSSYEQYF
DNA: TGTGCCAGCAGCCCCGCGGGACCGAGCTCCTACGAGCAGTACTTC

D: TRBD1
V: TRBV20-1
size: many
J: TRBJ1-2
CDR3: CSATGQGGGYGYTF
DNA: TGCAGTGCTACGGGACAGGGAGGCGGCTATGGCTACACCTTC

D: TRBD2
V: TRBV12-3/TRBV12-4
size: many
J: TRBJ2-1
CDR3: CASSPLAGAYNEQFF
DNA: TGTGCCAGCAGTCCACTAGCGGGAGCATACAATGAGCAGTTCTTC

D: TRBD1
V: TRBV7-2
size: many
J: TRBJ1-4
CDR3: CASSKQSGQGLEKLFF
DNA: TGTGCCAGCAGCAAACAATCGGGACAGGGACTTGAAAAACTGTTTTTT

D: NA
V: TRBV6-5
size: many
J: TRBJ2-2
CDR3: CASSYAGIQNTGELFF
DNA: TGTGCCAGCAGTTATGCCGGGATTCAGAACACCGGGGAGCTGTTTTTT

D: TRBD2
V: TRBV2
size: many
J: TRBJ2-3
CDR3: CASSTGLAGFSDTQYF
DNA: TGTGCCAGCAGTACAGGACTAGCGGGATTTTCAGATACGCAGTATTTT

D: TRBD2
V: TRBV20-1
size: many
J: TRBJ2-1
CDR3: CSAPLAGAGYEQFF
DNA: TGCAGTGCTCCACTAGCGGGGGCCGGGTATGAGCAGTTCTTC

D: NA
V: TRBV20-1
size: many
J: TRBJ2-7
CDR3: CSAHEAYQSDEQYF
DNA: TGCAGTGCTCATGAAGCCTACCAATCCGACGAGCAGTACTTC

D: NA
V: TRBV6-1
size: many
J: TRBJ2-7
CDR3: CASSEALRVSRHEQYF
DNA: TGTGCCAGCAGTGAAGCGCTTCGGGTTAGCCGGCACGAGCAGTACTTC

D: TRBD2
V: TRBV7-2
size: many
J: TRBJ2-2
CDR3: CATPNPTSGNTGELFF
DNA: TGTGCCACCCCCAACCCAACTAGCGGGAACACCGGGGAGCTGTTTTTT

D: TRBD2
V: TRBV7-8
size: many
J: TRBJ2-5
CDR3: CASSATTSGAGTQYF
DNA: TGTGCCAGCAGCGCCACTACTAGCGGGGCGGGGACCCAGTACTTC

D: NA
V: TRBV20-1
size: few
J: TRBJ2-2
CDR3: CSARDSDIGGTGELFF
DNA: TGCAGTGCTAGAGATTCCGACATAGGGGGGACCGGGGAGCTGTTTTTT

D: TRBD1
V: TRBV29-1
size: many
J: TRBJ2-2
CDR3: CSVAYGTGRTGELFF
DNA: TGCAGCGTCGCCTATGGGACAGGTCGGACCGGGGAGCTGTTTTTT

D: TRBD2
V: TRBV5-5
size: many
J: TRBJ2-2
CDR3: CASSGTHSGLFSTGELFF
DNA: TGTGCCAGCAGCGGAACCCATAGCGGGCTATTTTCCACCGGGGAGCTGTTTTTT

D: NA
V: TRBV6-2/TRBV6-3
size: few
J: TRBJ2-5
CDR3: CASSLTEGWTQYF
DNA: TGTGCCAGCAGTCTGACGGAGGGGTGGACCCAGTACTTC

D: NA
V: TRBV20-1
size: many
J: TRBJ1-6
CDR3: CSAPRPYNSPLHF
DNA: TGCAGTGCTCCCAGGCCTTATAATTCACCCCTCCACTTT

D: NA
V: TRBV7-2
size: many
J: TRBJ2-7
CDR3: CASSPGWNEQYF
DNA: TGTGCCAGCAGCCCCGGGTGGAACGAGCAGTACTTC

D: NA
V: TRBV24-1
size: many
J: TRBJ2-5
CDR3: CATSDPGVMETQYF
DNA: TGTGCCACCAGTGACCCGGGGGTGATGGAGACCCAGTACTTC

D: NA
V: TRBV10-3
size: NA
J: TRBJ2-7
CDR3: CAIKPGAGKNYEQYF
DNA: TGTGCCATCAAGCCCGGGGCAGGTAAGAACTACGAGCAGTACTTC

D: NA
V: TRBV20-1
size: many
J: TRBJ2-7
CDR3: CSATKSGGAYEQYF
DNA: TGCAGTGCCACGAAATCAGGGGGGGCCTACGAGCAGTACTTC

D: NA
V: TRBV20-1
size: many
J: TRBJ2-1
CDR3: CSARGAANEQFF
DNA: TGCAGTGCTAGAGGGGCGGCTAATGAGCAGTTCTTC

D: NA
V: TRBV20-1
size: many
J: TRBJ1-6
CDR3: CSARGGGASPLHF
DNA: TGCAGTGCTAGAGGGGGTGGCGCTTCACCCCTCCACTTT

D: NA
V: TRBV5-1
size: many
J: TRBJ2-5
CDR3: CASKLVQETQYF
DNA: TGCGCCAGCAAGCTAGTTCAAGAGACCCAGTACTTC

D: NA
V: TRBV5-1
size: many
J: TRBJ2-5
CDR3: CASSLEGVRETQYF
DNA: TGCGCCAGCAGCTTGGAGGGGGTTCGGGAGACCCAGTACTTC

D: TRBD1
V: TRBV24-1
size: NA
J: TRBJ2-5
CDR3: CATSDSGTGDRETQYF
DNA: TGTGCCACCAGTGACTCCGGGACAGGGGATCGAGAGACCCAGTACTTC

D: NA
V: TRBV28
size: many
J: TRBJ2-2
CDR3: CASSFTYRDLNTGELFF
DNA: TGTGCCAGCAGTTTCACATACCGGGATTTGAACACCGGGGAGCTGTTTTTT

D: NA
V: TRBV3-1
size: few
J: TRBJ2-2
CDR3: CASSQVGLGTGELFF
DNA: TGTGCCAGCAGCCAAGTCGGCCTCGGCACCGGGGAGCTGTTTTTT

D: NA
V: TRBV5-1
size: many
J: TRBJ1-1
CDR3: CASRDPGVTPEAFF
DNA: TGCGCCAGCCGCGACCCTGGGGTAACCCCTGAAGCTTTCTTT

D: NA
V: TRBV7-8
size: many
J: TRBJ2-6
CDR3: CASSPRLEANVLTF
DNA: TGTGCCAGCAGCCCCCGCTTGGAGGCCAACGTCCTGACTTTC

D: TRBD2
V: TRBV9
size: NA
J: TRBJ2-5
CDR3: CASSGGTRGFQETQYF
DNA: TGTGCCAGCAGCGGAGGGACTAGGGGATTCCAAGAGACCCAGTACTTC

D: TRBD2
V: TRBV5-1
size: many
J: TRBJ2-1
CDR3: CASSVIAGGSGNEQFF
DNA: TGCGCCAGCAGTGTAATAGCGGGAGGCTCTGGGAATGAGCAGTTCTTC

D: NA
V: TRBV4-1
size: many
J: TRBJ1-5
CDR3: CASSQDMWGRWHF
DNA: TGCGCCAGCAGCCAAGATATGTGGGGACGTTGGCATTTT

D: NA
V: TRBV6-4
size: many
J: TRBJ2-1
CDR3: CASSLEQGPYNEQFF
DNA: TGTGCCAGCTCTTTAGAACAGGGACCCTACAATGAGCAGTTCTTC

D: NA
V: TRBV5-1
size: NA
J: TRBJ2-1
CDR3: CASSLGGSDNEQFF
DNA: TGCGCCAGCAGCTTGGGAGGGTCGGACAATGAGCAGTTCTTC

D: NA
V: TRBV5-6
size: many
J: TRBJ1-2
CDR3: CASSLVKPSDYGYTF
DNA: TGTGCCAGCAGCTTGGTGAAGCCGTCCGACTATGGCTACACCTTC

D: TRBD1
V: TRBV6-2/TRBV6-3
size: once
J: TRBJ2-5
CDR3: CASSWDSRRTEYF
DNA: TGTGCCAGCAGCTGGGACAGCCGGCGGACCGAGTACTTC

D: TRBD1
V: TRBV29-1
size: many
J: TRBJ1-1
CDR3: CSVKDRGRTEAFF
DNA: TGCAGCGTTAAGGACAGGGGAAGGACTGAAGCTTTCTTT

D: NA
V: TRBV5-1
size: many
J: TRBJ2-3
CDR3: CASGGATDTQYF
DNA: TGCGCCAGCGGGGGGGCGACAGATACGCAGTATTTT

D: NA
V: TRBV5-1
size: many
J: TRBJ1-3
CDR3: CASSRTPDSGNTIYF
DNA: TGCGCCAGCAGCCGTACACCCGACTCTGGAAACACCATATATTTT

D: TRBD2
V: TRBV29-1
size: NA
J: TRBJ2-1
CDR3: CSVVVLAAYNEQFF
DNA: TGCAGCGTTGTGGTCCTAGCGGCGTACAATGAGCAGTTCTTC